This is a list of T cell receptor beta chains from one sample in a study of cytomegalovirus exposure and HLA in healthy donors. Using immunoSEQ multiplex PCR, the repertoire was profiled, and TCRdb retains in-frame clones only, with some absent. The data hold 180,000 or so clones, with approximately 86% observed a single time. Sequencing input: PBMCs. The receptors originated from a male donor in good health and CMV-seronegative. Each CDR3 is given with its conserved first and last residue. Size tells how often a clone was seen (once, few, many) or the class of an expanded clone, and some rows leave it out.

j_call v_call clone_size cdr3_aa
TRBJ2-3 TRBV5-1 - CASSPGGASTDTQYF
TRBJ2-4 TRBV7-9 once CASSSSMAAKNIQYF
TRBJ1-5 TRBV7-2 - CASSPTPTRNQPQHF
- TRBV28 - CASNRAGSHEQYF
TRBJ2-2 TRBV29-1 - CSVRAPNTGELFF
TRBJ2-2 TRBV27 - CASRRQGGLGELFF
TRBJ2-5 TRBV7-3 - CSSSSGQQETQYF
TRBJ2-3 TRBV10-3 - CAIRPGGEDTQYF
TRBJ1-3 TRBV7-6 - CASSPQGTGNTIYF
TRBJ1-4 TRBV18 - CASSPLGPGWNEKLFF
TRBJ2-5 TRBV7-2 - CASSSNPGQGKQETQYF
TRBJ2-7 TRBV5-6 - CASSLGPGYEQYF
TRBJ1-1 TRBV11-1 - CASSVGRESPEAFF
TRBJ2-1 TRBV9 few CASSVVVGGYNEQFF
TRBJ2-6 TRBV5-5 - CASSLATDRVRVLTF
TRBJ2-1 TRBV19 - CASTSPLAGSYNEQFF
TRBJ1-5 TRBV15 - CATSLVYSNQPQHF
TRBJ1-1 TRBV19 - CASSVDRTKSWWDTEAFF
TRBJ1-1 TRBV27 - CASSWGLNTEAFF
TRBJ2-5 TRBV9 - CASSESSGTSYTQETQYF
TRBJ2-2 TRBV2 - CASREGLAGTSNTGELFF